This T cell receptor (beta chain) comes out of a study of cytomegalovirus exposure and HLA in healthy donors. In this sample, this clone turned up a few times. Its cognate antigen is unknown. Findings and limits, study-wide: Clonal expansion was found to be greater in HLA-associated TCR beta chains than in equally common others in a later analysis.

The CDR3 runs 17 residues. Losses at the gene ends were 4 bases for V and 5 bases for J; bases not matched to a gene: 12. The V gene's germline CDR1 is SGHNT and CDR2 YYREEE (reference sequence). The PCR employed 60 Vbeta primers together with 13 Jbeta primers. Clones were read by immunoSEQ multiplex PCR, and TCRdb kept only the in-frame ones, dropping some. The sample shows approximately 100,000 clones, around 80% of them seen only once. Sequenced input: PBMCs. V is TRBV5-4 and J is TRBJ2-5; the match to TRBD1 covers 12 bases. The TCR comes from a woman aged 50 to 60 in good health and CMV-seropositive. CDR3: CASSQSRRDRGRETQYF. As DNA, the CDR3 is TGTGCCAGCAGCCAGTCTAGAAGGGACAGGGGGCGGGAGACCCAGTACTTC.